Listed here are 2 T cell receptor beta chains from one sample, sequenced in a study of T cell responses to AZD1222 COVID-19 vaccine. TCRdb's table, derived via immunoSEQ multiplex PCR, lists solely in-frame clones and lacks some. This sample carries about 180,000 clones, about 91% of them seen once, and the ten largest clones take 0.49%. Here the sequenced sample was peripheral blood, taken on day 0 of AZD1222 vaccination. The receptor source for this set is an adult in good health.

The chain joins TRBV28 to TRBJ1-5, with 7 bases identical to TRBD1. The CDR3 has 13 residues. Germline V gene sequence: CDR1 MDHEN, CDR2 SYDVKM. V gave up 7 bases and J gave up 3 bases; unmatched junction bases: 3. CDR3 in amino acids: CASKGGNNQPQHF. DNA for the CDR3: TGTGCCAGCAAAGGGGGCAACAATCAGCCCCAGCATTTT.

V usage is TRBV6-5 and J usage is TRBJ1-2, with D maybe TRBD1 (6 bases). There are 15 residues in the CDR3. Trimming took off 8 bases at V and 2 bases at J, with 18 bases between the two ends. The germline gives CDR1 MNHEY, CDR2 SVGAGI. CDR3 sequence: CASSEGGFQNYGYTF. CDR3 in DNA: TGTGCCAGCTCGGAGGGGGGATTTCAGAACTATGGCTACACCTTC.